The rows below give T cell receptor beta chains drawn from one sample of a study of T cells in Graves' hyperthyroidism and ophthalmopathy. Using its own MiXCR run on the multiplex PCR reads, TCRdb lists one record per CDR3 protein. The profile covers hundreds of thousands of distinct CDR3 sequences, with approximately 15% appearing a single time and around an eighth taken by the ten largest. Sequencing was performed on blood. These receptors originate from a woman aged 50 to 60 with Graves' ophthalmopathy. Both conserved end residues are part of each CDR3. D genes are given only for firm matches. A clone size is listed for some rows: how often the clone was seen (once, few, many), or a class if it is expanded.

CASRNVGSNQPQHF TGTGCCAGCAGAAACGTTGGAAGCAATCAGCCCCAGCATTTT . TRBJ1-5 TRBV2 many
CASSLSISMNTEAFF TGTGCCAGCAGCTTAAGCATTTCCATGAACACTGAAGCTTTCTTT . TRBJ1-1 TRBV7-8 many
CASSVEAGGEQFF TGTGCCAGCAGCGTAGAAGCGGGAGGTGAGCAGTTCTTC TRBD2 TRBJ2-1 TRBV9 few
CASSPLTGSATNEKLFF TGTGCCAGCAGTCCCTTAACGGGGTCTGCAACTAATGAAAAACTGTTTTTT . TRBJ1-4 TRBV28 .
CATSRDGTGGFYGYTF TGTGCCACCAGCAGAGATGGGACAGGGGGCTTCTATGGCTACACCTTC TRBD1 TRBJ1-2 TRBV15 .
CASSQDWSGVPGNIQYF TGCGCCAGCAGCCAAGATTGGTCGGGAGTCCCGGGGAACATTCAGTACTTC . TRBJ2-4 TRBV4-3 .
CAGRAAGAISNEQFF TGCGCCGGCCGCGCGGCGGGAGCCATTTCCAATGAGCAGTTCTTC TRBD2 TRBJ2-1 TRBV4-3 .
CASSLDAGRRTYEQYF TGTGCCAGCAGTTTAGATGCCGGCAGGAGGACCTACGAGCAGTACTTC . TRBJ2-7 TRBV12-3/TRBV12-4 many
CASSLLGANTIYF TGTGCCAGCAGCCTCCTGGGCGCAAACACCATATATTTT . TRBJ1-3 TRBV7-2 .
CASSLTGEQPQHF TGTGCCAGCAGTTTAACAGGGGAACAGCCCCAGCATTTT TRBD1 TRBJ1-5 TRBV28 many
CASSREGLAGGHNEQFF TGTGCCAGCAGTCGCGAGGGACTAGCGGGAGGGCACAATGAGCAGTTCTTC TRBD2 TRBJ2-1 TRBV28 .
CASTDGSSYNEQFF TGTGCCAGTACTGACGGGAGCTCCTACAATGAGCAGTTCTTC . TRBJ2-1 TRBV19 .
CASSPTEGGAYEQYF TGTGCCAGCAGCCCGACGGAGGGAGGTGCCTACGAGCAGTACTTC . TRBJ2-7 TRBV7-3 .
CASSPQPGLAGDGELFF TGTGCCAGCAGCCCCCAACCGGGACTAGCGGGAGACGGGGAGCTGTTTTTT TRBD2 TRBJ2-2 TRBV7-2 .
CASSLNTGVRADTQYF TGTGCCAGCAGTTTAAACACGGGAGTAAGAGCAGATACGCAGTATTTT . TRBJ2-3 TRBV28 few
CASSLGLAVDF TGTGCCAGCAGCCTGGGACTAGCGGTAGACTTC TRBD2 TRBJ2-5 TRBV3-1 .
CASSSGTTEYNEQFF TGTGCCAGCAGCTCAGGGACCACCGAATACAATGAGCAGTTCTTC . TRBJ2-1 TRBV7-8 many
CASRKGLDEGKNIQYF TGTGCCAGCAGGAAGGGACTAGACGAGGGCAAAAACATTCAGTACTTC TRBD2 TRBJ2-4 TRBV28 .
CSARVPMINYEQYF TGCAGTGCTAGAGTACCCATGATTAACTACGAGCAGTACTTC . TRBJ2-7 TRBV20-1 many
CSARETPFRRGYTF TGCAGTGCTAGAGAGACCCCCTTTAGAAGGGGCTACACCTTC . TRBJ1-2 TRBV20-1 many
CASSFLAGDSYNEQFF TGTGCCAGCAGCTTCCTAGCGGGAGATTCCTACAATGAGCAGTTCTTC TRBD2 TRBJ2-1 TRBV7-9 many
CASSLRPGTYEQYF TGTGCCAGCAGTTTACGGCCAGGGACCTACGAGCAGTACTTC . TRBJ2-7 TRBV28 many
CATSDGTPNEQFF TGTGCCACCAGTGATGGGACACCCAATGAGCAGTTCTTC . TRBJ2-1 TRBV24-1 many
CASSFTLPSNEQFF TGTGCCAGCAGTTTCACTCTCCCATCCAATGAGCAGTTCTTC . TRBJ2-1 TRBV12-3/TRBV12-4 many
CAIQSDTQYF TGTGCCATACAATCAGATACGCAGTATTTT . TRBJ2-3 TRBV2 many
CASSPSQGPSGRAKNEQFF TGCGCCAGCAGCCCAAGTCAGGGGCCTAGCGGGAGGGCGAAGAATGAGCAGTTCTTC TRBD2 TRBJ2-1 TRBV4-1 .
CASRSGLAGRIEQFF TGTGCCAGTAGATCAGGCCTAGCGGGGCGAATTGAGCAGTTCTTC TRBD2 TRBJ2-1 TRBV19 few
CASSQFRSSYNEQFF TGTGCCAGCAGTCAATTTAGGAGCTCCTACAATGAGCAGTTCTTC . TRBJ2-1 TRBV7-8 many
CASSSPGASTLEQYF TGTGCCAGCAGCTCCCCCGGGGCCTCGACCCTCGAGCAGTACTTC . TRBJ2-7 TRBV7-8 many
CSASLSHEQYF TGCAGTGCTAGTCTTTCCCACGAGCAGTACTTC . TRBJ2-7 TRBV20-1 few
CASSTSKDTQYF TGCGCCAGCAGCACCTCTAAAGATACGCAGTATTTT . TRBJ2-3 TRBV5-1 many
CASSLFGQVVANEKLFF TGTGCCAGCAGCTTATTTGGGCAGGTAGTGGCTAATGAAAAACTGTTTTTT . TRBJ1-4 TRBV7-8 many
CASSYAVIQNSPLHF TGTGCCAGCAGTTACGCGGTAATTCAGAATTCACCCCTCCACTTT . TRBJ1-6 TRBV6-2/TRBV6-3 many
CASTRDNYYEQYF TGTGCCAGCACCCGGGACAACTATTACGAGCAGTACTTC . TRBJ2-7 TRBV2 .
CASSQVETVEKLFF TGCGCCAGCAGCCAAGTTGAAACGGTTGAAAAACTGTTTTTT . TRBJ1-4 TRBV4-1 few
CASSVALGTSGSLDEQFF TGTGCCAGCAGCGTAGCTTTGGGGACTAGCGGGAGTCTGGATGAGCAGTTCTTC TRBD2 TRBJ2-1 TRBV9 .
CSALKTSGTYEQYF TGCAGTGCTCTCAAGACTAGCGGGACCTACGAGCAGTACTTC TRBD2 TRBJ2-7 TRBV20-1 many
CASSLGLGDRVTWAFF TGCGCCAGCAGCTTGGGTCTTGGGGACAGGGTTACGTGGGCGTTCTTC TRBD1 TRBJ2-1 TRBV5-1 many
CASSKSGEYEQYF TGTGCCAGTAGTAAAAGCGGGGAATACGAGCAGTACTTC TRBD2 TRBJ2-7 TRBV19 .
CSARGLAGYEQYF TGCAGTGCTAGGGGACTAGCGGGCTACGAGCAGTACTTC TRBD2 TRBJ2-7 TRBV20-1 many
CSVEESPRPQETQYF TGCAGCGTTGAAGAGAGTCCTAGGCCCCAAGAGACCCAGTACTTC . TRBJ2-5 TRBV29-1 many
CASSEGAETYEQYF TGTGCCAGCAGTGAAGGGGCAGAGACCTACGAGCAGTACTTC . TRBJ2-7 TRBV6-1 many
CASRPRGLGYGYTF TGTGCCAGCAGACCCAGGGGGCTGGGCTATGGCTACACCTTC TRBD1 TRBJ1-2 TRBV3-1 many
CASRKIGAITQETQYF TGTGCCAGCAGGAAGATAGGGGCTATAACTCAAGAGACCCAGTACTTC . TRBJ2-5 TRBV28 .
CASRDDRGWQPQHF TGTGCCAGCAGAGACGACAGGGGTTGGCAGCCCCAGCATTTT TRBD1 TRBJ1-5 TRBV6-2/TRBV6-3 many
CASITGPNTEAFF TGTGCCAGCATTACGGGACCGAACACTGAAGCTTTCTTT . TRBJ1-1 TRBV12-3/TRBV12-4 many
CASSLAWKTNTGELFF TGCGCCAGCAGCTTGGCCTGGAAAACGAACACCGGGGAGCTGTTTTTT . TRBJ2-2 TRBV5-1 many
CASSETPNSPLHF TGTGCCAGCAGTGAGACTCCCAATTCACCCCTCCACTTT . TRBJ1-6 TRBV2 many
CASTQSPGTGELFF TGTGCCAGCACCCAAAGCCCAGGTACCGGGGAGCTGTTTTTT . TRBJ2-2 TRBV6-2/TRBV6-3 few
CASLIQGRPEAFF TGTGCCAGCCTGATTCAGGGGCGGCCTGAAGCTTTCTTT . TRBJ1-1 TRBV6-1 .
CASSQTTNEKLFF TGTGCCAGCTCACAGACGACGAATGAAAAACTGTTTTTT . TRBJ1-4 TRBV18 .
CAISDMGNSGNTIYF TGTGCCATCAGTGATATGGGGAACTCTGGAAACACCATATATTTT . TRBJ1-3 TRBV10-3 .
CASNPSGTGSYEQYF TGTGCCAGCAATCCAAGCGGGACCGGCTCCTACGAGCAGTACTTC TRBD2 TRBJ2-7 TRBV27 many
CASSRASSGSSYNEQFF TGTGCCAGCAGTAGAGCTTCTAGCGGGAGCTCCTACAATGAGCAGTTCTTC TRBD2 TRBJ2-1 TRBV28 few